This T cell receptor beta chain came from a study of shared clonotypes between healthy human individuals (dated by TCRdb to 2020 to 2022). Regarding the complete study: A couple of women and a few men aged 18 to 49 years were included in the cohort. For each donor, three plates each were used for CD4 naive and CD4 memory, two plates were used for CD8 naive, and one plate was used for CD8 memory. The study deeply sequenced blood TCR repertoires of 5 or 6 healthy adults to estimate repertoire size and the extent of clonotype sharing between individuals. To increase sequencing depth and limit assay-specific biases, TCR repertoire library preparation and sequencing were carried out by different laboratories using diverse techniques. Per donor, leukapheresis produced somewhere between about 0.94 and 9.5 billion PBMCs. General conclusions and limits of the study: Clonotypes shared by all four sorted-subset donors showed higher generation probabilities than non-shared clonotypes. Naive subsets generally had larger estimated clonotype richness than memory subsets. Pairwise subsampling led to the expectation that sequencing depth would affect the degree of clonotype sharing among donors. Around 5.4% of naive CD4, 3.5% of naive CD8, 2.3% of memory CD4, and 0.4% of memory CD8 clonotypes were shared across four donors. Sampling was restricted to blood, and TCR repertoires in tissues likely differ from the TCR repertoires found in blood. Rarefaction of sorted-subset datasets indicated incomplete sequencing despite the large sequencing depth. Because the study included only a small number of donors, the genetic and exposure-history diversity represented was limited.

The donors were healthy, HIV-negative adults with no recently reported acute infections or vaccinations. All donors were Caucasian adults living in Nashville, Tennessee, USA. CD4+ T cells were enriched through magnetic negative selection, after which naive cells were positively selected on CD45RA and the remaining negative fraction served as the memory subset. Blood was obtained by leukapheresis, after which PBMCs were separated by Ficoll-Histopaque density gradient centrifugation and cryopreserved in liquid nitrogen vapor phase. Analytical flow cytometry was used to check the purity and quantity of each magnetically sorted T cell population. From each sorted fraction, genomic DNA was isolated and quantified by UV absorbance on a Nanodrop 2000c. CDR1 and CDR2 were assigned from the germline V gene as MDHEN and SYDVKM. The CDR3 sequence holds 15 residues, the cysteine and phenylalanine included. Left in the record is the CDR3 DNA by itself, 45 bases read in frame from the first base. V is cut by 8 bases and J by 3 bases, and the space between the germline ends is 14 bases.

Using the deep immunoSEQ assay, TCR CDR3 regions were amplified from genomic DNA by multiplex PCR. For each cell subset, the extracted genomic DNA was distributed evenly across all wells of several immunoSEQ 96-well plates, and each plate served as one replicate. For sorted subsets, approximately 200 ng of genomic DNA, equivalent to some 33,000 T cell genomes, went into each replicate PCR. The purified libraries were quantified using a Qubit 3.0 fluorometer, sized with a Bioanalyzer 2100, and then quantified again using the KAPA Library Quantification kit. Every immunoSEQ 96-well plate was sequenced on a separate single-read 150-cycle Illumina NextSeq 550 flow cell. From the authors' description of their analysis: The immunoSEQ output contained only junctional sequences without quality scores, so filtering could not match that applied to full-length reads. To assign V/J genes and CDR3, sequences were annotated using PyIR, a Python wrapper for IgBLAST v1.9, with IMGT germline references. Reads were filtered out if the reads had weak V/J assignments (E-value above 1e-6), no CDR3, stop codons, out-of-frame junctions, or ambiguous translated residues. V3J clonotypes were defined by identical inferred V gene, J gene, and CDR3 amino acid sequence. The percentage overlap between two repertoires was calculated by dividing the number of shared unique clonotypes by the size of the smaller repertoire. Repertoire richness was assessed with RTK rarefaction, the Chao1 estimator, and Recon v2.1 estimates of unobserved clonotypes. Generation probabilities for all TCRbeta clonotypes obtained by the gDNA method from several donors were computed using OLGA. This immuneACCESS table, as held by TCRdb, lists in-frame sequences with V and J called but not all clones. Of the missing ones, under half trace to an unresolved V gene in checked studies; the others have no known cause. The V and J calls and the clone size are those of that table, but D and trimming were determined from the DNA. This sample has about 2.3 million clones in its table, and over 90% of those were observed once. 0.35% to 0.5% of the sample is taken by the ten largest.

As concerns this clone: No antigen is known for it. Base quality data are lacking; no much larger clone is found one base away.

The sample comprised naive CD4+ T cells from PBMCs. What this sample's cell subset or site label stands for: CD45RA+ positively selected. Here the chain combines TRBV28 and TRBJ2-6; a tentative D call is TRBD2 (5 bases match). The source of this sequence is a young man in good health. Some clones in this sample may be carry-over from other donors' samples. The bases read TGTGCCAGCTCCAACCCGGGGTTTGGGGCCAACGTCCTGACTTTC. This yields the protein CASSNPGFGANVLTF.